This TCR beta chain was sequenced for a study of control samples from healthy donors and cancer patients (dated by TCRdb to 2018 to 2020). A few counts support this clone. Its cognate antigen has yet to be identified. Per-base qualities were not stored, and no clone one base away is much larger. The protocol used for the library was the immunoSEQ multiplex PCR assay. TCRdb took this table from immuneACCESS and kept in-frame rearrangements with V and J called. Such tables lack part of the clones; where checked against another copy, unresolved V genes explain under half of the gap, and the rest is unexplained. The sample has 100,000 to 150,000 clones on record, around 93% of them singletons. The ten top clones hold approximately 8.6% of the sample. The CDR3 numbers 14 residues from cysteine through phenylalanine. Only the CDR3 region is kept as DNA, spanning 42 bases read in frame from base 1. Trimming at the junction amounts to 8 bases on V and 2 bases on J, and the germline ends lie 16 bases apart. The germline V gene encodes CDR1 SGHTA and CDR2 FQGTGA.

The chain was built from TRBV7-3 and TRBJ2-7; the D gene could be TRBD1 or TRBD2, each one agreeing over 6 bases. This receptor was taken from a man between 18 and 29 years old in good health. Sequencing used blood. CDR3 region: CASGGRTGAYEQYF. The bases read TGTGCCAGCGGGGGGCGTACAGGCGCCTACGAGCAGTACTTC.